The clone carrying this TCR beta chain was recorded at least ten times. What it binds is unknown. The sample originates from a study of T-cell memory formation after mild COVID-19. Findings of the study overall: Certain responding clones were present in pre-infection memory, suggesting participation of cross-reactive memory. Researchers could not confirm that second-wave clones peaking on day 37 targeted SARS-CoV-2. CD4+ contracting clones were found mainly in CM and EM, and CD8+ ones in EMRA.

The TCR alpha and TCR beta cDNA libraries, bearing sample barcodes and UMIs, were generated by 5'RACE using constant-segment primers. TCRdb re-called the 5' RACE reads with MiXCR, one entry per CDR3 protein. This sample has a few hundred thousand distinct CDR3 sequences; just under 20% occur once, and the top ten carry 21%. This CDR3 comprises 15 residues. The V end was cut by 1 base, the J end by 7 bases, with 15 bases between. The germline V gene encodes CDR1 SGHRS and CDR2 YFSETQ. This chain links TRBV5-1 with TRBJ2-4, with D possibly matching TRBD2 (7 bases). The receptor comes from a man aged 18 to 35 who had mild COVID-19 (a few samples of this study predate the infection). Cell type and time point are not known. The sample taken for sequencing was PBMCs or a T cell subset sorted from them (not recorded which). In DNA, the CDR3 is TGCGCCAGCAGCTTGAGCCCCGAGGGGGGGAACATTCAGTACTTC. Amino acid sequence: CASSLSPEGGNIQYF.